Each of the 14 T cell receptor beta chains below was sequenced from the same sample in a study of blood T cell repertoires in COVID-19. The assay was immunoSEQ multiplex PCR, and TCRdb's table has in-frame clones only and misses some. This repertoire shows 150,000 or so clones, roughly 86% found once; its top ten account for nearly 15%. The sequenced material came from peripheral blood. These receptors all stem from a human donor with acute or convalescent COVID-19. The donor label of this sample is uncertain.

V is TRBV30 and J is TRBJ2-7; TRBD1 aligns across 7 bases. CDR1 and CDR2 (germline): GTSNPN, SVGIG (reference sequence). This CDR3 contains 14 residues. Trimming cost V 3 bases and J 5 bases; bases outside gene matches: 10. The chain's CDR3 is CAWRGQTVGNEQYF. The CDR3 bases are TGTGCCTGGAGGGGACAGACCGTCGGCAACGAGCAGTACTTC. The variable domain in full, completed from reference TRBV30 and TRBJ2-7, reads SQTIHQWPATLVQPVGSPLSLECTVEGTSNPNLYWYRQAAGRGLQLLFYSVGIGQISSEVPQNLSASRPQDRQFILSSKKLLLSDSGFYLCAWRGQTVGNEQYFGPGTRLTVT.

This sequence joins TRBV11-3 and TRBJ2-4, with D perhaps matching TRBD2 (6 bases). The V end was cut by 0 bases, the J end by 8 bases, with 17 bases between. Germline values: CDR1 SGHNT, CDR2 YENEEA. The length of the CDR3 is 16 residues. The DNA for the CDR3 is TGTGCCAGCAGCTTAGATAACAGACCCGGGAGTGACATTCAGTACTTC. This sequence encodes CASSLDNRPGSDIQYF.

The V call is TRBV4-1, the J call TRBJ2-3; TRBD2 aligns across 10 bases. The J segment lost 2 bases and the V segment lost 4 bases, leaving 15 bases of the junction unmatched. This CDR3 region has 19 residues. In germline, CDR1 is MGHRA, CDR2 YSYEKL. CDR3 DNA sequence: TGCGCCAGCAGCCCTGATGGGACTAGCGAAGGGATCTTCACAGATACGCAGTATTTT. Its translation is CASSPDGTSEGIFTDTQYF.

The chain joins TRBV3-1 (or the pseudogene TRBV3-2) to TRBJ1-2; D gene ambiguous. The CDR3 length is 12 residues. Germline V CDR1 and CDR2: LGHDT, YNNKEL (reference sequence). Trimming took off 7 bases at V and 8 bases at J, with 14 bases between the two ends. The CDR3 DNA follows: TGTGCCAGCACCTCGGAGTTTTCGGGCTACACCTTC. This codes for CASTSEFSGYTF.

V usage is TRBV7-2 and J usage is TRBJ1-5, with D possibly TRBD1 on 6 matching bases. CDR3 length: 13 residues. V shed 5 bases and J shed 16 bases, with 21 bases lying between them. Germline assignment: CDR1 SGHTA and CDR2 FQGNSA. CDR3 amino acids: CASSPQTGIGPHF. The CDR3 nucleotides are TGTGCCAGCAGCCCTCAGACAGGTATCGGGCCACATTTT.

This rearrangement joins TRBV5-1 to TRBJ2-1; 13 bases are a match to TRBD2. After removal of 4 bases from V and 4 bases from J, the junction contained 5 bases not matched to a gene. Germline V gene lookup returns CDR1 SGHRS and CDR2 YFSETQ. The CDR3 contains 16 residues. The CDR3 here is CASSQGLAGKYNEQFF. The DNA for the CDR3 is TGCGCCAGCAGCCAGGGACTAGCGGGGAAATACAATGAGCAGTTCTTC.

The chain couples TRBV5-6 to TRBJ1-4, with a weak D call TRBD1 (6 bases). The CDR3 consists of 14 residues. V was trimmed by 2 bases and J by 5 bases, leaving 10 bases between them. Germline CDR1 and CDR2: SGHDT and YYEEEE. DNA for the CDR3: TGTGCCAGCAGCTTAGGGGACAACAATGAAAAACTGTTTTTT. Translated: CASSLGDNNEKLFF.

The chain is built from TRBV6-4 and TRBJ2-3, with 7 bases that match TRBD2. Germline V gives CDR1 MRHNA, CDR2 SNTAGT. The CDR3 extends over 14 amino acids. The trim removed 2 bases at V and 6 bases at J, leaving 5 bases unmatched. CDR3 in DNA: TGTGCCAGCAGTGACGAGGGAGGGACGGATACGCAGTATTTT. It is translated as CASSDEGGTDTQYF.

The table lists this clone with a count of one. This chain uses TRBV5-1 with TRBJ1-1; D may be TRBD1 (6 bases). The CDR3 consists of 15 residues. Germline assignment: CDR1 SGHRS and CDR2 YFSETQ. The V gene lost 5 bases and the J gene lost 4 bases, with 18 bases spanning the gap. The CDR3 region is CASSVTGARGTEAFF. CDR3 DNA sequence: TGCGCCAGCAGTGTGACAGGAGCCAGGGGCACTGAAGCTTTCTTT.

The DNA for the CDR3 is TGTGCCAGCAGCCCTCAGGGGGAGAGAACTGAAGCTTTCTTT. Protein sequence: CASSPQGERTEAFF. The chain uses TRBV5-4 and TRBJ1-1; TRBD1 aligns across 7 bases. There are 14 residues in the CDR3. Germline V lookup: CDR1 SGHNT, CDR2 YYREEE (reference sequence). V lost 4 bases, J lost 5 bases, and 8 bases stayed unmatched.

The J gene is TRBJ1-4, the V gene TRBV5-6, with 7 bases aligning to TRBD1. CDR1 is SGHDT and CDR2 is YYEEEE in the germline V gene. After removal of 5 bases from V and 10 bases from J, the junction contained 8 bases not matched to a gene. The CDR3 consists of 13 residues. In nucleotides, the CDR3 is TGTGCCAGCAGTTCAGACAGGGCCGGAAAACTGTTTTTT. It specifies CASSSDRAGKLFF.

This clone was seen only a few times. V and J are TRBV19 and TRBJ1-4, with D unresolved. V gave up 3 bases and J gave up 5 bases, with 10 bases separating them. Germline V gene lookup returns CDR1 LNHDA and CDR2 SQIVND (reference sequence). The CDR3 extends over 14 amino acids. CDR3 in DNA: TGTGCCAGTAGTATGAGGGCCTTCAATGAAAAACTGTTTTTT. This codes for CASSMRAFNEKLFF.

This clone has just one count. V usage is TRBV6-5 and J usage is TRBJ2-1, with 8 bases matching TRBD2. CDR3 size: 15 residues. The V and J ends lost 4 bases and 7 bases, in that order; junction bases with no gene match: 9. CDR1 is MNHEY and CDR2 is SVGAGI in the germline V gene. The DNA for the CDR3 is TGTGCCAGCAGTTCTCACCGCGGGGGGAGGAATGAGCAGTTCTTC. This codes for CASSSHRGGRNEQFF.

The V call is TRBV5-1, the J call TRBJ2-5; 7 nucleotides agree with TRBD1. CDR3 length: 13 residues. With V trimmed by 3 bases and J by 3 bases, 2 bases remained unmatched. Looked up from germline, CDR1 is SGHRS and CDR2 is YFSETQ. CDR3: CASSSGQEETQYF. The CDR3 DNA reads TGCGCCAGCAGCTCAGGACAGGAAGAGACCCAGTACTTC.